The T cell receptor beta chain under discussion was sequenced for a study of cytomegalovirus exposure and HLA in healthy donors. The wider study: Early on, a data release was issued that held approximately 92 million unique TCRs from HLA-typed donors.

PCR used 60 Vbeta primers and 13 Jbeta primers. Data came from immunoSEQ multiplex PCR; TCRdb stores just in-frame clones and leaves some out. The sample contains 150,000 to 200,000 clones, over 70% of which appear only once. Per the germline V gene, CDR1 is MNHEY and CDR2 is SVGAGI. V dropped 7 bases and J dropped 8 bases, with 20 bases sitting between them. The CDR3 totals 14 residues. Study-wide findings and caveats: Being indistinguishable, some V segments were excluded, TRBV6-2 and TRBV6-3 among them. Later analysis identified several of the most significant clusters that appeared linked to common viral pathogens.

Remarks on this clone: The target antigen is unknown.

Sample: PBMCs. The chain employs TRBV6-5 and TRBJ1-1; the D gene is possibly TRBD1 (6 bases). The source of this sequence is a woman aged 30 to 39 in good health and CMV-seronegative. CDR3 protein: CASTPTPGEWEAFF. CDR3 DNA sequence: TGTGCCAGCACACCGACTCCAGGGGAGTGGGAAGCTTTCTTT.